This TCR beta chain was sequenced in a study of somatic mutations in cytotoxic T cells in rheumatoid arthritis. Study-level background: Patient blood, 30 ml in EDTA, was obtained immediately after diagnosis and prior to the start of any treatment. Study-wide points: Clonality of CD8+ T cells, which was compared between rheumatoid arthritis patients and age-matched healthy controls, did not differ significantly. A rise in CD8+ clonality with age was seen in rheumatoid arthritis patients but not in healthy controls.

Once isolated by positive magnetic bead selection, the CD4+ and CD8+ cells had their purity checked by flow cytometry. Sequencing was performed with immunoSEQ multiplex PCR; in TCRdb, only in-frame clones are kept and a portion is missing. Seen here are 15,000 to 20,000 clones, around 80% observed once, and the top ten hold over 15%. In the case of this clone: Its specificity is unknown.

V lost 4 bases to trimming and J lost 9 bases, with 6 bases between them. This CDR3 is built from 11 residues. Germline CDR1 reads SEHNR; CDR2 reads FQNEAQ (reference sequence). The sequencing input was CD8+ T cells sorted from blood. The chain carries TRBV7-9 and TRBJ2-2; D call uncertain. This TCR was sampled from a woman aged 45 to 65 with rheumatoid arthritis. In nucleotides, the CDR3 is TGTGCCAGCAGCTACAACTGGGAGCTGTTTTTT. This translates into CASSYNWELFF. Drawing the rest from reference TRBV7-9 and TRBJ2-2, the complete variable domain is DTGVSQNPRHKITKRGQNVTFRCDPISEHNRLYWYRQTLGQGPEFLTYFQNEAQLEKSRLLSDRFSAERPKGSFSTLEIQRTEQGDSAMYLCASSYNWELFFGEGSRLTVL.